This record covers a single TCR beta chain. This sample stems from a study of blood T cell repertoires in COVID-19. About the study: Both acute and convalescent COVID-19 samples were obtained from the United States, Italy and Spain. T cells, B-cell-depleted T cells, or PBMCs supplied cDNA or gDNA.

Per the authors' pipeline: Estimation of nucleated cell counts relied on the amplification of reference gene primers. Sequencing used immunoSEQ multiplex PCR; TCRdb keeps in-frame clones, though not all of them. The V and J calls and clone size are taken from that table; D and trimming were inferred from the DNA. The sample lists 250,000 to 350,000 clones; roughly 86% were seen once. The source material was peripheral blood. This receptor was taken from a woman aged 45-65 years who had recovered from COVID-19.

CDR3 in amino acids: CASSQERARASTDTQYF. As DNA, the CDR3 is TGTGCCAGCAGCCAAGAACGAGCCAGGGCCAGCACAGATACGCAGTATTTT. The chain carries TRBV3-1 (or the pseudogene TRBV3-2) and TRBJ2-3; D may be TRBD1 (5 bases). With 0 bases removed from V and 0 bases from J, the gap between germline ends came to 13 bases. The CDR3 loop spans 17 amino acids. Per germline, CDR1 LGHDT and CDR2 YNNKEL (reference sequence).